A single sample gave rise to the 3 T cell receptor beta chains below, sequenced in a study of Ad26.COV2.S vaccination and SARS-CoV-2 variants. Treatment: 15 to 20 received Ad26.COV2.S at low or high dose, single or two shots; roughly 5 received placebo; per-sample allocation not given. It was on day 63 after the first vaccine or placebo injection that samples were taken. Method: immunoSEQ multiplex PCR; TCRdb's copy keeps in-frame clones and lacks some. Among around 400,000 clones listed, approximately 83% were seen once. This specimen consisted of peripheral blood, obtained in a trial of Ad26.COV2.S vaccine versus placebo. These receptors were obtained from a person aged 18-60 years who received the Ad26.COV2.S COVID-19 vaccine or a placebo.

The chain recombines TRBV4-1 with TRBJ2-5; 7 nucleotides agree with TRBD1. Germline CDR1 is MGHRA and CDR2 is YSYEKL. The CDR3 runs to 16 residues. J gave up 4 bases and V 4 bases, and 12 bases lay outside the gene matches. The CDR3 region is CASSLTPGTAGETQYF. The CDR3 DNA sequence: TGCGCCAGCAGCCTAACGCCGGGGACAGCTGGAGAGACCCAGTACTTC.

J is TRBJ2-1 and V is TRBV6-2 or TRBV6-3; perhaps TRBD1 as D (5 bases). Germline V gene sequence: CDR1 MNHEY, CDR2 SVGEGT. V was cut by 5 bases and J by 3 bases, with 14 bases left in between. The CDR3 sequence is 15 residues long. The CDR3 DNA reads TGTGCCAGCAGTCAGGGAACAGGCTACTACAATGAGCAGTTCTTC. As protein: CASSQGTGYYNEQFF.

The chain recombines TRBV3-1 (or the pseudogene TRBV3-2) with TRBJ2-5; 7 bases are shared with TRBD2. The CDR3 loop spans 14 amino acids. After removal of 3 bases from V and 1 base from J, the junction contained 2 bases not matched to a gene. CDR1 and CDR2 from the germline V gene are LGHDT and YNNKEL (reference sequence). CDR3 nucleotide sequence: TGTGCCAGCAGCCAGGGACTACTCCAAGAGACCCAGTACTTC. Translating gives CASSQGLLQETQYF.